This TCR beta chain was sequenced for a study of blood T cell repertoires in COVID-19. The overall study: Specimens from acute and convalescent COVID-19 originated in the United States, Italy and Spain. T cells, B-cell-depleted T cells, or PBMCs supplied cDNA or gDNA.

Germline CDR1 is SGHKS and CDR2 is YYEKEE (reference sequence). CDR3 size: 15 residues. V lost 0 bases to trimming and J lost 3 bases, with 12 bases between them. In terms of age and location, participants ranged from roughly 18 to 100 years and lived in about two dozen US areas. Study processing details: Nucleated cell number was recorded as an estimate derived from reference gene primer amplification. Measured with immunoSEQ multiplex PCR; TCRdb has only the in-frame clones, and not every one. That table gives V, J and clone size, and the DNA gave D and trimming. The sample shows approximately 470,000 clones, about 85% of them seen only once.

This sequence originates from a woman younger than 30 who had recovered from COVID-19. Sequencing was carried out using PBMCs or T cells enriched from blood (not recorded which). The V gene is TRBV5-5, the J gene TRBJ1-2; unclear D gene. The CDR3 region has the DNA TGTGCCAGCAGCTTGGGGTTTAGTACGCACTATGGCTACACCTTC. Translating gives CASSLGFSTHYGYTF.